Shown below are 23 T cell receptor beta chains from a single sample sequenced in a study of blood T cell repertoires in COVID-19 (TCRdb year 2020). The library was made by the immunoSEQ multiplex PCR assay. In its TCRdb copy, this immuneACCESS table keeps in-frame sequences only and misses some clones. Where compared with another copy, unresolved V genes explain less than half of these, and the others have no known cause. The sample profile shows more than 100,000 clones; around 87% of them were found once. The ten largest clones capture over 2% of the sample. The specimen sequenced was peripheral blood. The source of these receptors is a man between 50 and 59 years old with active COVID-19.

This clone appeared a few times. The J gene is TRBJ1-4, the V gene TRBV5-1; D possibly corresponds to TRBD1 (6 bases). Between the trimmed V and J ends, which lost 0 bases and 5 bases, there was a span of 17 bases. The CDR3 covers 17 residues. Per the germline V gene, CDR1 is SGHRS and CDR2 is YFSETQ. The CDR3 reads CASSLGGMDSRNEKLFF. CDR3 nucleotides: TGCGCCAGCAGCTTGGGGGGGATGGACAGCCGGAATGAAAAACTGTTTTTT.

The genes are TRBV5-1 and TRBJ2-5; TRBD1 agrees at 9 bases. With 5 bases clipped from V and 2 bases from J, the junction kept 7 bases outside the gene matches. CDR3 size: 15 residues. Germline CDR1 reads SGHRS; CDR2 reads YFSETQ. In nucleotides, the CDR3 is TGCGCCAGCAGTCAAGACAGGGGGGTTCAAGAGACCCAGTACTTC. Its translation is CASSQDRGVQETQYF.

V gene TRBV7-2 combines with J gene TRBJ2-5; no definite D call. The CDR3 extends over 12 amino acids. Germline CDR1 is SGHTA and CDR2 is FQGNSA. The V end lost 8 bases, the J end lost 0 bases, and 7 bases lay between the germline ends. The CDR3, as DNA: TGTGCCAGCCAGGTCCACCAAGAGACCCAGTACTTC. It is translated as CASQVHQETQYF.

This rearrangement joins TRBV5-8 to TRBJ1-2; weak D call: TRBD1 (6 bases). Germline CDR1 SGHTS, CDR2 YDEGEE. Trimming removed 8 bases from V and 3 bases from J, with 17 bases in between. The CDR3 runs to 14 residues. Here the CDR3 reads CASIIQGSHYGYTF. CDR3 nucleotide sequence: TGTGCCAGTATTATACAGGGAAGTCACTATGGCTACACCTTC.

The chain uses TRBV29-1 and TRBJ1-4, with 7 positions matching TRBD1. With 7 bases clipped from V and 3 bases from J, the junction kept 8 bases outside the gene matches. CDR3 length: 14 residues. Germline values: CDR1 SQVTM, CDR2 ANQGSEA. The CDR3 nucleotides are TGCAGCGCCAAAGGAGGGACAGCTAATGAAAAACTGTTTTTT. This codes for CSAKGGTANEKLFF.

The chain employs TRBV6-2 or TRBV6-3 and TRBJ1-5, with TRBD1 as a possible D gene (5 bases). The CDR3 loop spans 15 amino acids. V was trimmed by 2 bases and J by 4 bases, leaving 12 bases between them. The germline gives CDR1 MNHEY, CDR2 SVGEGT. CDR3 residues: CASSYPPRDNQPQHF. The CDR3 region has the DNA TGTGCCAGCAGTTACCCTCCCAGGGATAATCAGCCCCAGCATTTT.

This sequence joins TRBV6-4 and TRBJ2-1; weak D call: TRBD2 (6 bases). CDR1 is MRHNA and CDR2 is SNTAGT in the germline V gene. The CDR3 has 14 amino acids. Trimming took 6 bases from V and 5 from J, leaving 14 bases between them. The CDR3 loop reads CASRSSAGNNEQFF. As DNA, the CDR3 is TGTGCCAGCAGATCCTCGGCGGGGAACAATGAGCAGTTCTTC.

This chain joins TRBV5-1 and TRBJ2-5, with D perhaps TRBD1 (6 bases). Trimming shortened V by 3 bases and J by 13 bases, and 13 bases separated the two germline ends. CDR1 and CDR2 from the germline V gene are SGHRS and YFSETQ. The CDR3 length is 11 residues. CDR3 nucleotides: TGCGCCAGCAGCTCCGAAGGGGGTTGGTACTTC. It translates to CASSSEGGWYF.

The rearrangement uses TRBV7-8 and TRBJ1-5, with a tentative D call TRBD1 (6 bases). The germline V gene encodes CDR1 SGHVS and CDR2 FQNEAQ. CDR3 size: 14 residues. The V end lost 4 bases, the J end lost 9 bases, and 16 bases lay between the germline ends. The CDR3 region is CASSSGPGAGPQHF. The CDR3 DNA is TGTGCCAGCAGCTCGGGCCCAGGGGCTGGGCCCCAGCATTTT.

This clone was detected only once. The chain carries TRBV3-1 (or the pseudogene TRBV3-2) and TRBJ2-1, with 8 bases lining up with TRBD2. Germline lookup yields CDR1 LGHDT and CDR2 YNNKEL (reference sequence). The junction had 6 bases not matched to a gene; V was cut back by 10 bases and J by 4 bases. This CDR3 contains 13 residues. For the CDR3, the DNA is TGTGCCACAATGCGGGAGGAATACAATGAGCAGTTCTTC. It specifies CATMREEYNEQFF.

The rearrangement uses TRBV24-1 and TRBJ2-2; the match to TRBD1 covers 12 bases. V was pared by 10 bases and J by 4 bases, with 9 bases of the junction left unmatched. Per the germline V gene, CDR1 is KGHDR and CDR2 is SFDVKD. The CDR3 is 16 amino acids. The chain's CDR3 is CATSGQGATSTGELFF. DNA for the CDR3: TGTGCCACTTCGGGACAGGGGGCAACAAGCACCGGGGAGCTGTTTTTT.

CDR3 loop: CASSPRDRGGYTF. CDR3 in DNA: TGTGCCAGCAGTCCCCGGGACAGGGGTGGCTACACCTTC. The chain combines TRBV6-5 with TRBJ1-2; 10 bases are shared with TRBD1. V gave up 5 bases and J gave up 7 bases; unmatched junction bases: 4. CDR3 length equals 13 residues. CDR1 is MNHEY and CDR2 is SVGAGI in the germline V gene.

This clone showed up just a few times. The chain has TRBV14 and TRBJ1-2; D is unresolved. This CDR3 is built from 15 residues. Per germline, CDR1 SGHDN and CDR2 FVKESK. Deletions cut 0 bases from V and 2 bases from J, with 10 bases between. The CDR3 loop is CASSQDSSPNYGYTF. The CDR3 nucleotides are TGTGCCAGCAGCCAAGATTCTTCTCCCAACTATGGCTACACCTTC.

J is TRBJ1-3 and V is TRBV27; the D gene is possibly TRBD1 (6 bases). This CDR3 contains 14 residues. V lost 4 bases, J lost 2 bases, and 9 bases lay in between. Germline V gene sequence: CDR1 MNHEY, CDR2 SMNVEV (reference sequence). This chain's CDR3 is CASSSGTTGNTIYF. In DNA form, the CDR3 reads TGTGCCAGCAGTTCCGGGACAACTGGAAACACCATATATTTT.

V is TRBV7-3 and J is TRBJ2-5; 9 bases match TRBD2. V shed 5 bases and J 5 bases; nucleotides not matched to a gene: 9. The germline V gene has CDR1 SGHTA and CDR2 FQGTGA. The CDR3 is 15 amino acids. CDR3 sequence: CASSGAGGPRETQYF. The DNA for the CDR3 is TGTGCCAGCAGCGGCGCGGGGGGGCCGAGGGAGACCCAGTACTTC.

This clone turned up a few times. The chain is built from TRBV30 and TRBJ1-5, with a possible D match to TRBD1 (6 bases). This CDR3 has 13 amino acids. Germline-derived CDR1 and CDR2 are GTSNPN and SVGIG (reference sequence). The ends were cut back, 3 bases at V and 5 bases at J, with 11 bases in the middle. The CDR3 DNA reads as TGTGCCTGGAGCGGACAGCCAGATCAGCCCCAGCATTTT. Its translation: CAWSGQPDQPQHF.

The rearrangement links TRBV5-1 to TRBJ1-1, with D possibly being TRBD1 (6 bases). From germline, CDR1 is SGHRS and CDR2 YFSETQ. V was pared by 6 bases and J by 0 bases, with 12 bases between. The CDR3 is 14 residues long. The CDR3 DNA sequence: TGCGCCAGCACCGAGCAGGGGTTGAACACTGAAGCTTTCTTT. This gives the protein CASTEQGLNTEAFF. Variable domain in full (rest from reference TRBV5-1 and TRBJ1-1): KAGVTQTPRYLIKTRGQQVTLSCSPISGHRSVSWYQQTPGQGLQFLFEYFSETQRNKGNFPGRFSGRQFSNSRSEMNVSTLELGDSALYLCASTEQGLNTEAFFGQGTRLTVV.

The chain is built from TRBV12-3 or TRBV12-4 and TRBJ1-5, with D uncertain. This CDR3 spans 12 amino acids. V was clipped by 3 bases and J by 7 bases, with 7 bases between them. The CDR3 sequence is CASSFDTQPQHF. The CDR3 nucleotides read TGTGCCAGCAGTTTCGACACCCAGCCCCAGCATTTT.

V usage is TRBV11-2 and J usage is TRBJ2-3; 9 bases agree with TRBD2. CDR1 is SGHAT and CDR2 is FQNNGV in the germline V gene. This CDR3 has 16 residues. Unmatched junction bases numbered 8, after V lost 5 bases and J lost 2 bases. CDR3 protein: CASSLIAGAITDTQYF. CDR3 bases: TGTGCCAGCAGCCTTATAGCGGGGGCAATCACAGATACGCAGTATTTT.

The chain carries TRBV27 and TRBJ1-2; D remains unclear. The V gene lost 8 bases and the J gene lost 5 bases, with 9 bases spanning the gap. The CDR3 runs to 11 residues. Germline values: CDR1 MNHEY, CDR2 SMNVEV (reference sequence). DNA of the CDR3: TGTGCCAGCGGCAGTGATTATGGCTACACCTTC. Its protein is CASGSDYGYTF.

V usage is TRBV5-4 and J usage is TRBJ2-5; no clear D gene. This CDR3 region has 14 residues. CDR1 is SGHNT and CDR2 is YYREEE in the germline V gene (reference sequence). The V and J ends lost 3 bases and 5 bases respectively, with 14 bases between them. The CDR3 here is CASSSTGAVETQYF. The CDR3 region has the DNA TGTGCCAGCAGCTCGACGGGTGCCGTCGAGACCCAGTACTTC. The entire variable domain, with the rest obtained from reference TRBV5-4 and TRBJ2-5, is as follows: ETGVTQSPTHLIKTRGQQVTLRCSSQSGHNTVSWYQQALGQGPQFIFQYYREEENGRGNFPPRFSGLQFPNYSSELNVNALELDDSALYLCASSSTGAVETQYFGPGTRLLVL.

The chain recombines TRBV29-1 with TRBJ2-1; 11 bases map to TRBD2. The V segment lost 5 bases and the J segment 4 bases; nucleotides outside the gene matches: 4. CDR1 and CDR2 from the germline V gene are SQVTM and ANQGSEA. The CDR3 contains 14 residues. The CDR3 bases are TGCAGCGTTCTTTCTAGCGGGGGGTACAATGAGCAGTTCTTC. It is translated as CSVLSSGGYNEQFF.

The rearrangement links TRBV15 to TRBJ2-2; TRBD2 matches 11 bases. The CDR3 has 17 residues. The V and J ends lost 0 bases and 4 bases, in that order; junction bases with no gene match: 4. Germline CDR1 LNHNV, CDR2 YYDKDF (reference sequence). For the CDR3, the DNA is TGTGCCACCAGCAGAGATCGGCTAGCGGGGGGCACCGGGGAGCTGTTTTTT. Translated: CATSRDRLAGGTGELFF.